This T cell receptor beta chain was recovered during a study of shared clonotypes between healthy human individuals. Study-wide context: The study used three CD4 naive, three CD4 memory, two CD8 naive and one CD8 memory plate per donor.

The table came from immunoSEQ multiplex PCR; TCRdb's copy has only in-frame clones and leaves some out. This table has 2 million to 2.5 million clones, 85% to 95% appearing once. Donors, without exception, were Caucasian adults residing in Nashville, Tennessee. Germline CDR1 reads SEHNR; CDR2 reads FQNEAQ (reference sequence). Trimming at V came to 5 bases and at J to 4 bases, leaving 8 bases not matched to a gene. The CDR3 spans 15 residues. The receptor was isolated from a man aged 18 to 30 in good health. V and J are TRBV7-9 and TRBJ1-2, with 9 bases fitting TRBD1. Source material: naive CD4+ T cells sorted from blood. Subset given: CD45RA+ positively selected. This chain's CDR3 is CASSPGQGATYGYTF. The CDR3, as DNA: TGTGCCAGCAGCCCGGGACAGGGTGCGACCTATGGCTACACCTTC.